What follows are 20 T cell receptor beta chains derived from one specimen sequenced in a study of T cells expressing NK-cell markers. TCRdb re-called the 5' RACE reads, yielding one record per CDR3 amino acid sequence without DNA. The repertoire shows a few hundred thousand distinct CDR3 sequences; the top ten hold 0.39%. The sample was blood T cells: a sorted CD56 or NKG2C T cell subset, CD4+ or CD8+ T cells, or bulk PBMC T cells (not recorded which). The source is a man aged 18 to 29 in good health.

V is TRBV11-2 and J is TRBJ1-1. Looked up from germline, CDR1 is SGHAT and CDR2 is FQNNGV. The CDR3 has 14 residues. The CDR3 is CASSPDFRNTEAFF.

The chain recombines TRBV12-3 or TRBV12-4 with TRBJ2-3; TCRdb names TRBD2, which stays unverified in the absence of DNA. This CDR3 spans 11 amino acids. CDR3 sequence reads: CASSRKRFLYF.

The chain combines TRBV5-1 with TRBJ2-1. The CDR3 sequence is 15 residues long. Germline CDR1 is SGHRS and CDR2 is YFSETQ. The chain's CDR3 is CASSSRSAPNNEQFF.

The chain recombines TRBV18 with TRBJ1-2. Per germline, CDR1 KGHSH and CDR2 LQKENI. The CDR3 sequence is 17 residues long. Here the CDR3 reads CASSPSTGPRLIYGYTF.

The chain couples TRBV30 to TRBJ1-6. This CDR3 spans 13 amino acids. Germline V gene lookup returns CDR1 GTSNPN and CDR2 SVGIG (reference sequence). CDR3 residues: CAWSSGYNSPLHF.

This chain links TRBV7-2 with TRBJ2-2; TCRdb's D call, TRBD2, is unchecked because there is no DNA. The CDR3 extends over 17 amino acids. The germline CDR1 and CDR2 sequences are SGHTA and FQGNSA. The CDR3 reads CASSLAMLARGTGELFF.

This chain links TRBV9 with TRBJ1-1. The CDR3 covers 15 residues. CDR1 SGDLS and CDR2 YYNGEE come from the germline V gene. CDR3 protein: CASSVANGLTTEAFF.

The V call is TRBV4-2, the J call TRBJ2-3; no DNA is available, so the TRBD2 call from TCRdb remains unchecked. The CDR3 has 15 amino acids. Germline V gene data show CDR1 as LGHNA and CDR2 as YNFKEQ. CDR3 sequence reads: CASSQESLVLDTQYF.

The rearrangement links TRBV5-6 to TRBJ2-1; checking the TCRdb D call of TRBD1 is not possible without DNA. This CDR3 contains 16 residues. Germline CDR1 and CDR2: SGHDT and YYEEEE. The CDR3 here is CASSPPDRNIRVEQFF.

J is TRBJ2-2 and V is TRBV24-1; there is no DNA to check the TCRdb D call of TRBD1. The CDR3 totals 16 residues. Germline loops: CDR1 KGHDR, CDR2 SFDVKD. The CDR3 region is CATSDLVGVATGELFF.

The genes are TRBV6-1 and TRBJ1-1; TCRdb's D call of TRBD1 is untestable without DNA. The CDR3 consists of 15 residues. Germline CDR1 MNHNS, CDR2 SASEGT. CDR3 in amino acids: CASSDPGLMNTEAFF.

The chain carries TRBV7-2 and TRBJ2-3; the TRBD1 assignment by TCRdb is unverifiable without DNA. Germline-derived CDR1 and CDR2 are SGHTA and FQGNSA. The CDR3 has 14 residues. This CDR3 reads CASTTRDWGDTQYF.

The rearrangement links TRBV20-1 to TRBJ2-7; as DNA is missing, the TRBD2 call by TCRdb cannot be tested. The V gene's germline CDR1 is DFQATT and CDR2 SNEGSKA (reference sequence). CDR3 length: 14 amino acids. CDR3: CSPKMGTGYYEQYF.

V and J are TRBV25-1 and TRBJ2-5; TCRdb lists TRBD2, though no DNA is available to test this call. Germline V gene lookup returns CDR1 MGHDK and CDR2 SYGVNS. The CDR3 is 15 amino acids. CDR3 loop: CASSDGGGRHETQYF.

The CDR3: CAWSFRWGGKETQYF. This chain links TRBV30 with TRBJ2-5. The germline V gene encodes CDR1 GTSNPN and CDR2 SVGIG (reference sequence). The CDR3 spans 15 residues.

The chain carries TRBV27 and TRBJ1-2; TCRdb returns TRBD1, unconfirmable since there is no DNA. CDR3 length equals 14 residues. Germline-derived CDR1 and CDR2 are MNHEY and SMNVEV (reference sequence). CDR3 in amino acids: CASSLTQAGTGYTF.

This chain joins TRBV20-1 and TRBJ2-3; the D gene TCRdb calls, TRBD1, cannot be checked with no DNA. The CDR3 totals 16 residues. Per the germline V gene, CDR1 is DFQATT and CDR2 is SNEGSKA (reference sequence). This CDR3 is CSAVGRTGDRTDTQYF.

The genes are TRBV28 and TRBJ2-3; the D call of TRBD1 rests on TCRdb alone, since no DNA is present to check it. The CDR3 loop spans 18 amino acids. The germline CDR1 and CDR2 sequences are MDHEN and SYDVKM. This chain's CDR3 is CASSPWVASLRDTDTQYF. The full variable domain, rest sourced from reference TRBV28 and TRBJ2-3, is DVKVTQSSRYLVKRTGEKVFLECVQDMDHENMFWYRQDPGLGLRLIYFSYDVKMKEKGDIPEGYSVSREKKERFSLILESASTNQTSMYLCASSPWVASLRDTDTQYFGPGTRLTVL.

The chain combines TRBV19 with TRBJ1-1. This CDR3 is built from 15 residues. CDR1 and CDR2 from the germline V gene are LNHDA and SQIVND (reference sequence). The CDR3 protein is CASYPTDVMNTEAFF.

The chain joins TRBV10-3 to TRBJ1-1. The CDR3 has 13 residues. The germline V gene has CDR1 ENHRY and CDR2 SYGVKD. The CDR3 here is CAITTPTRTEAFF.